The 3 T cell receptor beta chains listed next were all sequenced from one sample in a study of blood T cell repertoires in COVID-19. Method: immunoSEQ multiplex PCR; TCRdb's copy keeps in-frame clones and lacks some. The table shows approximately 250,000 clones, with approximately 87% occurring only once. The sequenced sample was peripheral blood. The receptors stem from a human donor in a cohort sampled during active COVID-19.

The chain links TRBV2 to TRBJ2-5, with TRBD1 identical over 8 bases. The V segment lost 10 bases and the J segment 4 bases; nucleotides outside the gene matches: 11. This CDR3 has 14 amino acids. Germline CDR1 SNHLY, CDR2 FYNNEI. CDR3 sequence: CATYDRGPPETQYF. The CDR3 bases are TGTGCCACTTATGACAGGGGCCCCCCAGAGACCCAGTACTTC.

V gene TRBV7-2 combines with J gene TRBJ1-1; 7 positions agree with TRBD1. Germline lookup yields CDR1 SGHTA and CDR2 FQGNSA. Unmatched junction bases numbered 11, after V lost 10 bases and J lost 0 bases. The CDR3 sequence is 15 residues long. CDR3 in amino acids: CATRQGHLMNTEAFF. DNA for the CDR3: TGTGCCACTCGACAGGGCCATCTTATGAACACTGAAGCTTTCTTT.

The chain recombines TRBV3-1 (or the pseudogene TRBV3-2) with TRBJ1-2; tentative D call: TRBD1 (5 bases). The germline V gene encodes CDR1 LGHDT and CDR2 YNNKEL (reference sequence). V was trimmed by 0 bases and J by 4 bases, leaving 12 bases between them. This CDR3 spans 15 amino acids. The CDR3, as DNA: TGTGCCAGCAGCCAAGACCGACAGAGAGTCTATGGCTACACCTTC. Residues: CASSQDRQRVYGYTF.